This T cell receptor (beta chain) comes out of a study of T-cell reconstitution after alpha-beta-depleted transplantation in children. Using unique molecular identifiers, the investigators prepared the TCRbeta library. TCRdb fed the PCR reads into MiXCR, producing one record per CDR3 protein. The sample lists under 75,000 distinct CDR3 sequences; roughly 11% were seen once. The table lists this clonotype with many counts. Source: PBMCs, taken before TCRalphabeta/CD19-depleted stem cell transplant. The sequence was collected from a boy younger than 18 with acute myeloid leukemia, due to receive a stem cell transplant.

The CDR3 nucleotides are TGTGCCAGCAGCGTAGAGTTGCGGGAAGCGTACAATGAGCAGTTCTTC. This translates into CASSVELREAYNEQFF. The V gene is TRBV9, the J gene TRBJ2-1; weak D call: TRBD2 (6 bases). The V end was cut by 0 bases, the J end by 4 bases, with 14 bases between. Germline V gene data show CDR1 as SGDLS and CDR2 as YYNGEE. CDR3 length: 16 residues. The entire variable domain, with the rest obtained from reference TRBV9 and TRBJ2-1, is as follows: DSGVTQTPKHLITATGQRVTLRCSPRSGDLSVYWYQQSLDQGLQFLIQYYNGEERAKGNILERFSAQQFPDLHSELNLSSLELGDSALYFCASSVELREAYNEQFFGPGTRLTVL.